This T cell receptor (beta chain) was sequenced during a study of tumor-infiltrating lymphocytes in primary liver carcinoma. TCR beta cDNA was prepared out of 500 ng total RNA by means of a constant-region primer. Sequencing libraries for TCR beta derived from three nested multiplex PCR rounds that used slightly modified ARM-PCR. The two initial PCR rounds, about 9 cycles each, used TRBV1-TRBV30 forward and C-beta reverse primers. One entry per CDR3 protein results from TCRdb running MiXCR on the multiplex PCR reads. This table has 45,000 to 65,000 distinct CDR3 sequences, around 77% appearing once. From germline, CDR1 is SGHRS and CDR2 YFSETQ. The CDR3 sequence is 15 residues long. DNA and RNA were both co-extracted from roughly 18-30 mg of bulk tissue that had not been sorted. A note on this clonotype: The junction differs from germline at one of its ends, possibly a read error.

The receptor was derived from a man aged 35 to 55 with primary liver carcinoma and hepatitis B virus infection. V is TRBV5-1 and J is TRBJ2-2; D perhaps matches TRBD2 (6 bases). Sequencing used liver tumor tissue from sampling region 5. Subset specified: tumor region T5, tumor centre. The CDR3 coding sequence is TGCGCCAGCAGCTCGGAGGGTTCGAACAGCGGGGAGCTGTTTTTT. It encodes CASSSEGSNSGELFF. The variable domain in full, completed from reference TRBV5-1 and TRBJ2-2, reads KAGVTQTPRYLIKTRGQQVTLSCSPISGHRSVSWYQQTPGQGLQFLFEYFSETQRNKGNFPGRFSGRQFSNSRSEMNVSTLELGDSALYLCASSSEGSNSGELFFGEGSRLTVL.